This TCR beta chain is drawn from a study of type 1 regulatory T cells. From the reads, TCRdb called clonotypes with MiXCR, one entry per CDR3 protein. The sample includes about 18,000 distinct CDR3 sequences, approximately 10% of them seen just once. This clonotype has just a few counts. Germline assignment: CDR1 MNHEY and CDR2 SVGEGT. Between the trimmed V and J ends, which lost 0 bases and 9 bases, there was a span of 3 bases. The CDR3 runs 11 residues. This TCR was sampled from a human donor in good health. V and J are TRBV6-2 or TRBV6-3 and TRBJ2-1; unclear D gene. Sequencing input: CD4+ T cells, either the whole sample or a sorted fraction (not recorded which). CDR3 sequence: CASSYSREQFF. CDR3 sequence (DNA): TGTGCCAGCAGTTACTCGCGTGAGCAGTTCTTC.